Following are 8 T cell receptor beta chains from one sample sequenced in a study of T cells in women clearing cervical HPV infection (dated by TCRdb to 2017 to 2018). The library was obtained by the immunoSEQ multiplex PCR assay. TCRdb provides this immuneACCESS table in a form limited to in-frame rearrangements. Some clones are lacking; in checked studies, under half of them reflect an unresolved V gene, and why the rest are absent is not known. This sample's table carries about 28,000 clones. Jointly, the top ten make up about 17% of the sample. The sequencing input was blood buffy coat. The origin of the receptors is a woman aged 18 to 75 with a cervical HPV16 infection that either progressed to CIN3+ or cleared (not recorded which).

To note about this clone: The read stops 3 residues short of the end of the CDR3; the missing end is completed from the germline J gene. The chain has TRBV5-4 and TRBJ2-7, with TRBD1 matching 9 bases. The V and J ends lost 0 bases and 4 bases, in that order; junction bases with no gene match: 2. This CDR3 comprises 14 residues. Germline CDR1 SGHNT, CDR2 YYREEE (reference sequence). Incomplete CDR3 DNA: TGTGCCAGCAGCTTGGGGGGGACAGGGTACGAG. This codes for CASSLGGTGYE. The complete CDR3 reads CASSLGGTGYEQYF.

A note on this clone: The read ends 3 residues early relative to the CDR3; the germline J gene fills the gap. Other DNA variants within this sample encode the same CDR3. The chain uses TRBV7-2 and TRBJ2-2; D call uncertain. CDR3 length equals 13 residues. Germline V gene lookup returns CDR1 SGHTA and CDR2 FQGNSA. The germline V and J ends were trimmed by 5 bases and 4 bases, with 8 bases remaining between them. The CDR3 spells CASSPTGTGELFF. CDR3 bases read: TGTGCCAGCAGCCCCACTGGCACCGGGGAG. The complete variable domain, with remaining parts taken from reference TRBV7-2 and TRBJ2-2, reads GAGVSQSPSNKVTEKGKDVELRCDPISGHTALYWYRQSLGQGLEFLIYFQGNSAPDKSGLPSDRFSAERTGGSVSTLTIQRTQQEDSAVYLCASSPTGTGELFFGEGSRLTVL.

A remark on this clone: The CDR3 end is not reached by the read, which stops 3 residues before it; the germline J gene fills it in. The chain is built from TRBV12-3 or TRBV12-4 and TRBJ1-2, with D tentatively TRBD1 (5 bases). V lost 3 bases, J lost 4 bases, and 15 bases lay in between. The CDR3 consists of 15 residues. The CDR3 protein is CASSFRFGAPYGYTF. Partial CDR3 DNA: TGTGCCAGCAGTTTCCGTTTTGGGGCACCCTATGGC.

Note on this clone: Read data end 3 residues before the CDR3 end; the end is taken from the germline J gene. This chain links TRBV19 with TRBJ1-4, with a tentative D call TRBD1 (5 bases). Germline V lookup: CDR1 LNHDA, CDR2 SQIVND (reference sequence). The CDR3 length is 15 residues. CDR3 amino acids: CASSIPRSGANVLFF. Partial CDR3 DNA: TGTGCCAGTAGTATTCCCCGCTCTGGGGCCAACGTA.

Concerning this clone: Read data end 3 residues before the CDR3 end; the end is taken from the germline J gene. The chain uses TRBV3-1 (or the pseudogene TRBV3-2) and TRBJ2-5; 10 bases match TRBD2. The CDR3 runs 18 residues. Germline-derived CDR1 and CDR2 are LGHDT and YNNKEL (reference sequence). V lost 3 bases to trimming and J lost 2 bases; unmatched junction nucleotides: 12. Partial CDR3 DNA: TGTGCCAGCAGCCATATCGCCTTAGGACTAGCGGTACAAGAGACC. Encoded protein: CASSHIALGLAVQET. The CDR3 in its entirety is CASSHIALGLAVQETQYF.

As to this clone: With the read ending 3 residues before the CDR3 end, the germline J gene is used to fill in that end. The J gene is TRBJ1-6, the V gene TRBV7-2; D remains unclear. Trimming shortened V by 7 bases and J by 8 bases, and 15 bases separated the two germline ends. In germline, CDR1 is SGHTA, CDR2 FQGNSA. The CDR3 contains 14 residues. CDR3 bases read: TGTGCCAGCACCTTCCGCGGGGAGTATTCACCC. This translates into CASTFRGEYSP. The entire CDR3 protein is CASTFRGEYSPLHF.

Details on this clone: One end of the junction is discordant with germline, which a read error may explain. Incomplete CDR3 DNA: TGCGCCAGCAGCCAAGATTTCGGGGACGAG. Protein product: CASSQDFGDE. The entire CDR3 sequence reads CASSQDFGDEQYF. V gene TRBV4-2 combines with J gene TRBJ2-7; possibly TRBD2 for D (5 bases). The DNA ends 3 residues before the CDR3 does, and the rest of the CDR3 is filled in from the germline J gene. The V gene's germline CDR1 is LGHNA and CDR2 YNFKEQ. The CDR3 is made up of 13 amino acids.

As for this clone: The CDR3 end falls 3 residues outside the read, so it is completed with the germline J gene. The rearrangement joins TRBV5-6 to TRBJ2-3; 7 nucleotides align to TRBD1. The CDR3 spans 13 residues. V shed 7 bases and J 5 bases; nucleotides not matched to a gene: 7. Germline assignment: CDR1 SGHDT and CDR2 YYEEEE. CDR3 DNA (partial): TGTGCCAGCTTTAGACAGGGAGTAGATACG. Translating gives CASFRQGVDT. The entire CDR3 protein reads CASFRQGVDTQYF.